The rows below give T cell receptor beta chains drawn from one sample of a study of OX40 agonist ivuxolimab in advanced cancers. The repertoire was sequenced with immunoSEQ multiplex PCR; TCRdb's copy has only in-frame clones and lacks some. The sample gives about 80,000 clones, around nine tenths of which show up once; about 0.52% is in the top ten. The sample consisted of CD4+ or CD8+ T cells sorted from blood, taken in a trial of the OX40 agonist ivuxolimab. The receptors stem from an adult with an advanced solid tumor such as melanoma, head and neck, liver or kidney cancer. CDR3s include the opening cysteine and the closing phenylalanine or tryptophan. The D gene is left open where the match is weak. Size tells how often a clone was seen (once, few, many) or the class of an expanded clone, and some rows leave it out.

d_call j_call v_call clone_size cdr3_nt cdr3_aa
- TRBJ1-2 TRBV11-3 - TGTGCCAGCCCTCCGGTGAGGGGACATGGCTACACCTTC CASPPVRGHGYTF
- TRBJ2-2 TRBV18 - TGTGCCAGCTCACCCCAGACAGCGAACACCGGGGAGCTGTTTTTT CASSPQTANTGELFF
- TRBJ1-6 TRBV12-5 - TGTGCTAGTGGTTTCCGGGCCCCGTTCTATAATTCACCCCTCCACTTT CASGFRAPFYNSPLHF
- TRBJ2-7 TRBV7-9 many TGTGCCAGCAGCTTATGGGGCAGTGGAAGCGAGCAGTACTTC CASSLWGSGSEQYF
- TRBJ1-1 TRBV13 - TGTGCCAGCAGCTTACCACCCCTGAACACTGAAGCTTTCTTT CASSLPPLNTEAFF
- TRBJ2-5 TRBV29-1 few TGCAGCATCCGGGACCCCACGTCCCAAGAGACCCAGTACTTC CSIRDPTSQETQYF
- TRBJ1-6 TRBV4-2 - TGTGCCAGCAGCCAAGGCGTCTCCCAAAACTCACCCCTCCACTTT CASSQGVSQNSPLHF
- TRBJ2-1 TRBV15 - TGTGCCACCAGCAGATCTTGGGACGCGTCCTACAATGAGCAGTTCTTC CATSRSWDASYNEQFF
- TRBJ2-1 TRBV4-1 - TGCGCCAGCAGCCATCCCATTTCAGGAGATGAGCAGTTCTTC CASSHPISGDEQFF
- TRBJ1-1 TRBV19 - TGTGCCAGTAGTATCAGAACTCCAGGAACTGAAGCTTTCTTT CASSIRTPGTEAFF
- TRBJ1-5 TRBV5-5 - TGTGCCAGCAGCTTGTTGGTTAATCAGCCCCAGCATTTT CASSLLVNQPQHF
- TRBJ2-5 TRBV5-1 - TGCGCCAGCAGCTTTGGAGAGACCCAGTACTTC CASSFGETQYF
- TRBJ1-3 TRBV2 once TGTGCCAGCAGTGAAAGCAGGTCAGGAAACACCATATATTTT CASSESRSGNTIYF
- TRBJ1-6 TRBV9 - TGTGCCAGCAGCGTAGCTGGAACCGGGGGTTCACCCCTCCACTTT CASSVAGTGGSPLHF
- TRBJ2-2 TRBV13 - TGTGCCAGCAGCCGCCGCACCGGGGAGCTGTTTTTT CASSRRTGELFF
- TRBJ1-2 TRBV6-1 - TGTGCCAGCAGGGTATTAACAGGGAGTGGCTACACCTTC CASRVLTGSGYTF
- TRBJ2-3 TRBV9 - TGTGCCAGCAGCGGACAGATTGGGACAGATACGCAGTATTTT CASSGQIGTDTQYF
- TRBJ1-1 TRBV7-2 - TGTGCCAGCAGCTCCCAGGGGAGAAGCATGAACACTGAAGCTTTCTTT CASSSQGRSMNTEAFF
TRBD1 TRBJ1-4 TRBV29-1 - TGCAGCGCCGGGGGGGACAGTTCAGGGGAAAAACTGTTTTTT CSAGGDSSGEKLFF
TRBD1 TRBJ2-3 TRBV9 - TGTGCCAGCAGCGTAGCTGGGACAGGGACGGGAGATACGCAGTATTTT CASSVAGTGTGDTQYF
- TRBJ2-1 TRBV4-3 once TGCGCCAGCAGCCAAGATAGGGGTGTTGAGCAGTTCTTC CASSQDRGVEQFF
- TRBJ1-2 TRBV29-1 - TGCAGCGTAGGAGGGGTTCCCTATGGCTACACCTTC CSVGGVPYGYTF
- TRBJ2-7 TRBV5-4 once TGTGCCAGCAGCTCGGACAGGGAGGGCTACGAGCAGTACTTC CASSSDREGYEQYF
- TRBJ2-3 TRBV9 - TGTGCCAGCAGCCCTTCCCCGTGGAGCACAGATACGCAGTATTTT CASSPSPWSTDTQYF
- TRBJ1-5 TRBV6-5 - TGTGCCAGCAGTGAGGATTCGACTTGGCAGCCCCAGCATTTT CASSEDSTWQPQHF
- TRBJ2-5 TRBV5-1 - TGCGCCAGCAGCTTGGCACAGGTTAGGGAGACCCAGTACTTC CASSLAQVRETQYF
- TRBJ2-2 TRBV5-1 - TGCGCCAGCAGTTCGGACGGCACCGGGGAGCTGTTTTTT CASSSDGTGELFF
TRBD2 TRBJ2-5 TRBV5-1 few TGCGCCAGCAGCTTGGAGGGCGGGGGGGCGAAGACCCAGTACTTC CASSLEGGGAKTQYF
- TRBJ2-3 TRBV7-3 - TGTGCCAGCAGGCCTAAGGGGACGCGAAGCACAGATACGCAGTATTTT CASRPKGTRSTDTQYF
- TRBJ2-1 TRBV28 - TGTGCCAGCAGTCTGCACAGGGGGGGGTACAATGAGCAGTTCTTC CASSLHRGGYNEQFF
- TRBJ1-5 TRBV10-3 once TGTGCCATCAGATCAGGGGATCAGCCCCAGCATTTT CAIRSGDQPQHF
- TRBJ2-6 TRBV29-1 - TGCAGCGTTGCAGTAGCCTCCGGGGCCAACGTCCTGACTTTC CSVAVASGANVLTF
TRBD2 TRBJ2-3 TRBV7-2 - TGTGCCAGCAGCGAGCGGGGGGTCCCCAGACCCACAGATACGCAGTATTTT CASSERGVPRPTDTQYF
TRBD1 TRBJ2-7 TRBV5-1 - TGCGCCAGCAGCTTCGGACAGGGACCAAACTACGAGCAGTACTTC CASSFGQGPNYEQYF
- TRBJ1-1 TRBV5-1 - TGCGCCAGCAGCTTGACAGGGATTGGGAACACTGAAGCTTTCTTT CASSLTGIGNTEAFF
- TRBJ2-7 TRBV5-1 - TGCGCCAGCAGCTTTGTGGGGGCCGCCGGCGAGCAGTACTTC CASSFVGAAGEQYF
TRBD2 TRBJ2-5 TRBV5-1 - TGCGCCAGCTCCGGGACTAGTGGGGGGCATTCTCGGGGAGAGACCCAGTACTTC CASSGTSGGHSRGETQYF
- TRBJ2-3 TRBV7-7 - TGTGCTAGCAGCTTAGTTGGAGCAGATACGCAGTATTTT CASSLVGADTQYF
- TRBJ1-3 TRBV18 - TGTGCCAGCTCGCCAGCTCAGGGAGACCACTCTGGAAACACCATATATTTT CASSPAQGDHSGNTIYF
- TRBJ2-5 TRBV7-8 - TGTGCCAGCAGTAATACAGGTTCTTGGGCGGAGACCCAGTACTTC CASSNTGSWAETQYF
- TRBJ2-7 TRBV11-3 once TGTGCCAGCAGCGGCGTGGGGGCCTGGGGAGAGCAGTACTTC CASSGVGAWGEQYF
TRBD2 TRBJ2-1 TRBV5-1 - TGCGCCAGCAGCTTAACTCTAGCGGGGGGGCCCATCTCCTACAATGAGCAGTTCTTC CASSLTLAGGPISYNEQFF
- TRBJ1-6 TRBV7-2 once TGTGCCAGCAGCCCGGTTGGGGGTAATTCACCCCTCCACTTT CASSPVGGNSPLHF
- TRBJ2-3 TRBV5-4 - TGTGCCAGCAGCCCGACTAGTGGGGACTTTAATACGCAGTATTTT CASSPTSGDFNTQYF
- TRBJ1-2 TRBV25-1 - TGTGCCAGCTCTTCCGATGGACGGTACTATGGCTACACCTTC CASSSDGRYYGYTF
- TRBJ2-6 TRBV18 - TGTGCCAGCTCACCCGGACACTACTCTGGGGCCAACGTCCTGACTTTC CASSPGHYSGANVLTF
- TRBJ1-1 TRBV5-1 - TGCGCCAGCAGCTTGGGGACTGAAGCTTTCTTT CASSLGTEAFF
TRBD1 TRBJ2-7 TRBV19 - TGTGCCAGTAGTAATACCCCCGGGACAGGGGCCCACGAGCAGTACTTC CASSNTPGTGAHEQYF
- TRBJ2-1 TRBV19 - TGTGCCAGTAGTAGGGGGGCCGGCTACAATGAGCAGTTCTTC CASSRGAGYNEQFF
- TRBJ2-7 TRBV5-1 - TGCGCCAGCAGCTTGTGGGGGGAACTGGGCGAGCAGTACTTC CASSLWGELGEQYF
- TRBJ2-3 TRBV2 - TGTGCCAGCAGTGAAGTTAGCGGTACGCAGTATTTT CASSEVSGTQYF
- TRBJ1-5 TRBV11-3 - TGTGCCAGCAGCTTTCCCTCAGACAGGCTGGATCAGCCCCAGCATTTT CASSFPSDRLDQPQHF